A single sample is the source of the 8 T cell receptor beta chains below, sequenced in a study of cytomegalovirus exposure and HLA in healthy donors. Amplification used 60 Vbeta primers and 13 Jbeta primers. The method was immunoSEQ multiplex PCR; TCRdb's version includes in-frame clones alone and lacks a portion of them. The repertoire has roughly 200,000 clones, about 80% of them found once; the top ten carry less than 3%. The sample taken for sequencing was PBMCs. Receptors originate from a woman aged 55 to 70 in good health and CMV-seropositive.

The V and J genes are TRBV7-2 and TRBJ1-2, with D perhaps matching TRBD1 (6 bases). The CDR3 runs 16 residues. Germline V gene sequence: CDR1 SGHTA, CDR2 FQGNSA. Trimming cost V 6 bases and J 6 bases, with 23 bases left between them. DNA of the CDR3: TGTGCCAGCAGACCTCCAGCCCGGGACATCGGGCATGGCTACACCTTC. This encodes CASRPPARDIGHGYTF.

The chain has TRBV5-4 and TRBJ1-2; maybe TRBD1 (5 bases). Trimming took 4 bases from V and 7 from J, leaving 17 bases between them. Germline lookup yields CDR1 SGHNT and CDR2 YYREEE (reference sequence). This CDR3 has 14 residues. The CDR3 here is CASSTAVGLGGYTF. For the CDR3, the DNA is TGTGCCAGCAGCACAGCCGTGGGACTGGGTGGCTACACCTTC.

This chain links TRBV7-8 with TRBJ1-2; TRBD1 matches 7 bases. Looked up from germline, CDR1 is SGHVS and CDR2 is FQNEAQ. V was clipped by 5 bases and J by 5 bases; unmatched bases: 8. This CDR3 is 14 amino acids long. The CDR3 coding sequence is TGTGCCAGCAGCGGACGGGACAGAGAATATGGCTACACCTTC. Amino acids: CASSGRDREYGYTF.

The chain employs TRBV19 and TRBJ2-7; 10 bases agree with TRBD1. The V segment lost 7 bases and the J segment 3 bases; nucleotides outside the gene matches: 6. Germline loops: CDR1 LNHDA, CDR2 SQIVND (reference sequence). The CDR3 spans 14 residues. The CDR3 DNA reads TGTGCCAGTACCTCCGGACAGGGGGGCTACGAGCAGTACTTC. It yields the protein CASTSGQGGYEQYF.

J is TRBJ2-3 and V is TRBV5-1, with TRBD1 matching 8 bases. After removal of 4 bases from V and 1 base from J, the junction contained 5 bases not matched to a gene. This CDR3 region has 15 residues. Germline CDR1 reads SGHRS; CDR2 reads YFSETQ. CDR3 sequence reads: CASSHGTGGTDTQYF. CDR3 DNA: TGCGCCAGCAGCCACGGGACAGGAGGCACAGATACGCAGTATTTT. The full variable domain, rest sourced from reference TRBV5-1 and TRBJ2-3, is KAGVTQTPRYLIKTRGQQVTLSCSPISGHRSVSWYQQTPGQGLQFLFEYFSETQRNKGNFPGRFSGRQFSNSRSEMNVSTLELGDSALYLCASSHGTGGTDTQYFGPGTRLTVL.

V and J are TRBV5-1 and TRBJ2-5; TRBD1 aligns across 9 bases. From germline, CDR1 is SGHRS and CDR2 YFSETQ. This CDR3 is built from 22 residues. Trimming took 4 bases from V and 4 from J; bases not matched to a gene: 29. The CDR3 nucleotides are TGCGCCAGCAGCAAGATGACAGGGGGGGGAAGCGGGATCTCCTGGGGAAGAGAGACCCAGTACTTC. Its translation: CASSKMTGGGSGISWGRETQYF.

J is TRBJ1-2 and V is TRBV7-2, with 8 bases lining up with TRBD1. The CDR3 runs 14 residues. Trimming at V came to 5 bases and at J to 3 bases, leaving 5 bases not matched to a gene. From germline, CDR1 is SGHTA and CDR2 FQGNSA. The DNA for the CDR3 is TGTGCCAGCAGCCGGACAGGGCGAGACTATGGCTACACCTTC. Translating it yields CASSRTGRDYGYTF.

The V gene is TRBV5-1, the J gene TRBJ2-3; the D gene is possibly TRBD2 (5 bases). This CDR3 has 12 residues. Deletions cut 5 bases from V and 5 bases from J, with 9 bases between. The germline V gene has CDR1 SGHRS and CDR2 YFSETQ. This CDR3 is CASRGSGDTQYF. In nucleotides, the CDR3 is TGCGCCAGCAGGGGGAGTGGAGATACGCAGTATTTT.